What follows is one TCR beta chain and its context. Only in-frame clones appear in the TCRdb table, and some are missing; sequencing was by immunoSEQ multiplex PCR. Of about 160,000 clones in the sample, roughly 90% were seen once. J lost 2 bases, V lost 3 bases, and 4 bases had no gene match. The CDR3 length is 14 residues. Germline values: CDR1 SGHRS, CDR2 YFSETQ. The data stem from a study of cytomegalovirus exposure and HLA in healthy donors. While the first cohort had 600 to 800 subjects, the donors belonged to the separate validation cohort of more than 95 subjects. This clonotype was sampled from a woman between 18 and 29 years old in good health and CMV-seronegative. Material: PBMCs. V gene TRBV5-1 combines with J gene TRBJ2-7; 8 bases align to TRBD2. The CDR3 coding sequence is TGCGCCAGCAGCTCCGGGACTAGGGCCTACGAGCAGTACTTC. Translated: CASSSGTRAYEQYF.